The 12 T cell receptor beta chains below come from one sample, sequenced in a study of T cells in Graves' hyperthyroidism and ophthalmopathy. Researchers amplified the TCR beta CDR3 regions from RNA transcripts. Carried out on the TCR CDR3, a first-round RT-PCR used the HTBI primer set. TCRdb analysed the multiplex PCR reads with MiXCR anew, one entry per CDR3 protein. The sample has more than 550,000 distinct CDR3 sequences; about 19% are singletons. Sequencing input: blood. These receptors originate from a woman in her 50s with Graves' hyperthyroidism that later progressed to Graves' ophthalmopathy.

This clonotype was seen more than once but under ten times. This chain joins TRBV14 and TRBJ1-1; no clear D gene. CDR1 is SGHDN, CDR2 FVKESK, per germline. Trimming pared 4 bases from V and 2 bases from J, leaving 17 bases between. The CDR3 has 16 residues. CDR3 region: CASSPLPPTHNTEAFF. The CDR3 DNA follows: TGTGCCAGCAGCCCTTTGCCACCGACACATAACACTGAAGCTTTCTTT.

The V call is TRBV2, the J call TRBJ1-4; 12 bases line up with TRBD1. Germline lookup yields CDR1 SNHLY and CDR2 FYNNEI. V gave up 7 bases and J gave up 1 base; unmatched junction bases: 10. CDR3 length: 18 amino acids. This CDR3 is CASTGGQGAAGTNEKLFF. The CDR3 DNA follows: TGTGCCAGCACGGGGGGACAGGGGGCTGCGGGAACTAATGAAAAACTGTTTTTT.

V usage is TRBV14 and J usage is TRBJ1-6; D is uncertain. V lost 5 bases to trimming and J lost 3 bases, with 17 bases between them. This CDR3 is 17 amino acids long. The germline gives CDR1 SGHDN, CDR2 FVKESK. The CDR3 loop is CASSDQSGDFYNSPLHF. DNA for the CDR3: TGTGCCAGCAGCGACCAATCTGGAGATTTCTATAATTCACCCCTCCACTTT. The full variable domain, in which reference TRBV14 and TRBJ1-6 provide the parts outside the CDR3, is EAGVTQFPSHSVIEKGQTVTLRCDPISGHDNLYWYRRVMGKEIKFLLHFVKESKQDESGMPNNRFLAERTGGTYSTLKVQPAELEDSGVYFCASSDQSGDFYNSPLHFGNGTRLTVT.

V gene TRBV3-1 combines with J gene TRBJ1-4, with 7 positions matching TRBD1. Germline V gene lookup returns CDR1 LGHDT and CDR2 YNNKEL (reference sequence). V shed 0 bases, J shed 10 bases, and the junction held 8 bases outside the gene matches. CDR3 length: 15 amino acids. The chain's CDR3 is CASSQDISGGGKLFF. In DNA form, the CDR3 reads TGTGCCAGCAGCCAAGATATATCAGGGGGTGGAAAACTGTTTTTT.

This clonotype was counted only a few times. The chain joins TRBV7-9 to TRBJ1-6; TRBD1 matches 8 bases. CDR1 SEHNR and CDR2 FQNEAQ come from the germline V gene (reference sequence). Losses at the gene ends were 3 bases for V and 2 bases for J; bases not matched to a gene: 9. The CDR3 is 18 amino acids. CDR3: CASSLHQGANPYNSPLHF. Written as DNA, the CDR3 is TGTGCCAGCAGCTTGCACCAGGGGGCGAATCCCTATAATTCACCCCTCCACTTT.

This clonotype has more than one count but fewer than ten. This chain uses TRBV6-2 or TRBV6-3 with TRBJ2-2; D gene ambiguous. The germline CDR1 and CDR2 sequences are MNHEY and SVGEGT. Trimming shortened V by 6 bases and J by 9 bases, and 14 bases separated the two germline ends. CDR3 size: 13 residues. CDR3 bases: TGTGCCAGCAGCACCGGGCCCTCCCGGGAGCTGTTTTTT. Its protein product is CASSTGPSRELFF.

The V and J genes are TRBV5-1 and TRBJ1-6; D not certain. V gave up 4 bases and J gave up 4 bases, with 6 bases separating them. Germline CDR1 reads SGHRS; CDR2 reads YFSETQ. This CDR3 is built from 13 residues. The CDR3 nucleotides are TGCGCCAGCAGCCGGCAATATAATTCACCCCTCCACTTT. Its translation is CASSRQYNSPLHF.

This clonotype was detected many times. The V gene is TRBV30, the J gene TRBJ2-7; D not certain. The CDR3 is 10 residues long. From germline, CDR1 is GTSNPN and CDR2 SVGIG (reference sequence). V gave up 5 bases and J gave up 7 bases, with 9 bases separating them. CDR3 bases: TGTGCCTGGGGTAACGGGGAGCAGTACTTC. This codes for CAWGNGEQYF.

This clonotype was recorded at least ten times. The V gene is TRBV12-3 or TRBV12-4, the J gene TRBJ1-2; D call uncertain. V was clipped by 6 bases and J by 8 bases, with 16 bases between them. The CDR3 is made up of 13 amino acids. CDR3 DNA sequence: TGTGCCAGCAGCCCTTCCTGGACGGGCGGCTACACCTTC. Translation gives CASSPSWTGGYTF.

In this sample, this clonotype turned up many times. This chain uses TRBV5-1 with TRBJ2-5; 9 positions agree with TRBD1. Per the germline V gene, CDR1 is SGHRS and CDR2 is YFSETQ. J gave up 2 bases and V 4 bases, and 6 bases lay outside the gene matches. The length of the CDR3 is 15 residues. The CDR3 DNA reads as TGCGCCAGCAGCACCGACAGGGGGATACAAGAGACCCAGTACTTC. This codes for CASSTDRGIQETQYF.

The genes are TRBV7-6 and TRBJ1-5; a weak D match, TRBD1 (5 bases). Trimming removed 1 base at V and 1 base at J, with 17 bases between. Germline-derived CDR1 and CDR2 are SGHVS and FNYEAQ. The CDR3 length is 18 residues. CDR3 sequence reads: CASSLGPGTRVSNQPQHF. The CDR3 DNA reads as TGTGCCAGCAGCTTAGGACCAGGGACCAGGGTCAGCAATCAGCCCCAGCATTTT. The variable domain in full, with the rest retrieved from reference TRBV7-6 and TRBJ1-5, is GAGVSQSPRYKVTKRGQDVALRCDPISGHVSLYWYRQALGQGPEFLTYFNYEAQQDKSGLPNDRFSAERPEGSISTLTIQRTEQRDSAMYRCASSLGPGTRVSNQPQHFGDGTRLSIL.

The table lists this clonotype with many counts. The chain recombines TRBV6-1 with TRBJ2-7, with 8 nucleotides matching TRBD1. CDR3 length: 14 residues. Germline V gives CDR1 MNHNS, CDR2 SASEGT. V was pared by 5 bases and J by 4 bases, with 7 bases of the junction left unmatched. Written as DNA, the CDR3 is TGTGCCAGCAGTCCACGGACAGGGAGATACGAGCAGTACTTC. Translated, it gives CASSPRTGRYEQYF.